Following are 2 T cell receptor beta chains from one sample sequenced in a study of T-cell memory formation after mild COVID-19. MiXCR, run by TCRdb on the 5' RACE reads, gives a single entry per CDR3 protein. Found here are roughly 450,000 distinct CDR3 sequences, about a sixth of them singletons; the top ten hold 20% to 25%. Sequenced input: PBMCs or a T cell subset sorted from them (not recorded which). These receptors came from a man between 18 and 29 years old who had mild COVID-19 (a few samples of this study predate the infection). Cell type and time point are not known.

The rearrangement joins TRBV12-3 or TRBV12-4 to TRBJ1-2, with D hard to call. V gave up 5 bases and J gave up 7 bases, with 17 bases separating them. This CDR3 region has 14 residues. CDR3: CASSPGREQRGYTF. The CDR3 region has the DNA TGTGCCAGCAGTCCCGGACGGGAGCAGCGTGGCTACACCTTC.

CDR3 bases: TGTGCCAGCAGCTTAGCGGGGCCCAGCTCCTACGAGCAGTACGTC. Translating it yields CASSLAGPSSYEQYV. This sequence joins TRBV7-2 and TRBJ2-7, with D perhaps TRBD1 (5 bases). Germline loops: CDR1 SGHTA, CDR2 FQGNSA. V was pared by 0 bases and J by 0 bases, with 9 bases between. CDR3 size: 15 residues.